Listed below are T cell receptor beta chains from one sample, sequenced in a study of technical replicates of blood from several donors. Generated by immunoSEQ multiplex PCR, the TCRdb table keeps only in-frame clones and is missing some. Of 67,000 or so clones in the sample, around 90% were seen once. The sample comprised T cells isolated from PBMCs. Every receptor here comes from a human donor in good health. Each CDR3 is given with its conserved first and last residue.

J gene | V gene | CDR3 protein
TRBJ1-2 | TRBV5-1 | CASSPGGGDVHGYTF
TRBJ2-7 | TRBV5-1 | CASSLVTSGREEQYF
TRBJ1-1 | TRBV6-5 | CASTQGVEAFF
TRBJ1-2 | TRBV11-2 | CASSLASRVGYTF
TRBJ2-7 | TRBV6-5 | CASRPTGTSYYEQYF
TRBJ2-1 | TRBV5-1 | CASSLLQGGYNEQFF
TRBJ1-1 | TRBV2 | CASSESVMNTEAFF
TRBJ1-2 | TRBV5-6 | CASSGRGGYTF
TRBJ2-1 | TRBV7-9 | CASSLEAGAYNEQFF
TRBJ2-7 | TRBV2 | CASSYIKGGWSSYEQYF
TRBJ1-4 | TRBV27 | CASSLGGQARNEKLFF
TRBJ2-1 | TRBV15 | CATSRQGLADGAGNEQFF